The 23 T cell receptor beta chains in this list originate from one sample, sequenced in a study of shared T cell receptors in the human thymus. The repertoire was sequenced with immunoSEQ multiplex PCR; TCRdb's copy has only in-frame clones and lacks some. Here the sample spans 630,000 or so clones, over 75% being singletons. This sample was shared with a second study, whose subject was human thymus T cells.

Material: thymocytes. The receptors were gathered from a boy younger than two with a congenital heart defect.

The CDR3 nucleotides are TGTGCCAGCCTGGGGGCGGCGAACACCGGGGAGCTGTTTTTT. It is translated as CASLGAANTGELFF. This chain joins TRBV2 and TRBJ2-2; a possible D gene is TRBD1 (6 bases). This CDR3 comprises 14 residues. V shed 8 bases and J shed 0 bases, with 10 bases lying between them. Looked up from germline, CDR1 is SNHLY and CDR2 is FYNNEI.

The chain couples TRBV7-2 to TRBJ1-2, with 9 bases identical to TRBD1. In germline, CDR1 is SGHTA, CDR2 FQGNSA. The V gene end was trimmed by 7 bases and the J gene end by 1 base; junction bases not matched to a gene: 10. This CDR3 is 16 amino acids long. The CDR3 bases are TGTGCCAGCACCCCGACCGGACAGGGGCTTAACTATGGCTACACCTTC. Its protein product is CASTPTGQGLNYGYTF.

V gene TRBV5-1 combines with J gene TRBJ2-1; 12 bases agree with TRBD2. The trim removed 6 bases at V and 4 bases at J, leaving 8 bases unmatched. Germline V CDR1 and CDR2: SGHRS, YFSETQ. This CDR3 has 16 amino acids. DNA for the CDR3: TGCGCCAGCACCCCCCACGGACTAGCGGGGTACAATGAGCAGTTCTTC. This gives the protein CASTPHGLAGYNEQFF.

Only one count was recorded for this clone. The chain couples TRBV7-3 to TRBJ2-7, with D perhaps matching TRBD1 (6 bases). Germline V gene sequence: CDR1 SGHTA, CDR2 FQGTGA. Deletions cut 5 bases from V and 1 base from J, with 15 bases between. CDR3 length: 15 amino acids. The CDR3 region is CASSPGTHQSYEQYF. For the CDR3, the DNA is TGTGCCAGCAGCCCCGGGACACATCAATCCTACGAGCAGTACTTC.

This chain connects TRBV25-1 to TRBJ2-7, with TRBD1 matching 9 bases. The V gene's germline CDR1 is MGHDK and CDR2 SYGVNS. Losses at the gene ends were 4 bases for V and 6 bases for J; bases not matched to a gene: 13. The CDR3 runs 16 residues. The CDR3 here is CASSASEGQGLREQYF. In DNA, the CDR3 is TGTGCCAGCAGTGCCAGTGAGGGACAGGGTTTGCGCGAGCAGTACTTC.

The chain links TRBV19 to TRBJ1-2, with 7 positions matching TRBD1. Germline V gene sequence: CDR1 LNHDA, CDR2 SQIVND (reference sequence). Germline trimming cut 5 bases from V and 4 bases from J; bases unmatched to any gene: 10. There are 15 residues in the CDR3. CDR3 bases: TGTGCCAGTAGTGCCTCGAGGGGGCAGGTCTATGGCTACACCTTC. Amino acid sequence: CASSASRGQVYGYTF.

The V call is TRBV29-1, the J call TRBJ1-2, with 12 bases matching TRBD1. V was clipped by 5 bases and J by 4 bases; unmatched bases: 8. Per the germline V gene, CDR1 is SQVTM and CDR2 is ANQGSEA. The CDR3 runs 15 residues. CDR3 sequence (DNA): TGCAGCGTTAAAAACGGGACAGGGGGCGGCTATGGCTACACCTTC. Translating it yields CSVKNGTGGGYGYTF.

This clone has more than one count but fewer than ten. The rearrangement joins TRBV19 to TRBJ1-4; D is uncertain. Deletions cut 3 bases from V and 5 bases from J, with 10 bases between. The germline CDR1 and CDR2 sequences are LNHDA and SQIVND (reference sequence). This CDR3 is 14 amino acids long. CDR3 loop: CASSIRTPNEKLFF. The DNA of the CDR3 is TGTGCCAGTAGTATTCGAACACCGAATGAAAAACTGTTTTTT.

The chain couples TRBV6-5 to TRBJ1-4, with 10 bases fitting TRBD1. CDR1 MNHEY and CDR2 SVGAGI come from the germline V gene. Germline trimming cut 6 bases from V and 8 bases from J; bases unmatched to any gene: 9. The CDR3 consists of 15 residues. DNA for the CDR3: TGTGCCAGCAGCTCTATCGGGACAGGGGACGAAAAACTGTTTTTT. Protein: CASSSIGTGDEKLFF.

This chain uses TRBV28 with TRBJ2-7, with TRBD2 as a possible D gene (6 bases). The CDR3 spans 16 residues. In germline, CDR1 is MDHEN, CDR2 SYDVKM. Trimming took off 5 bases at V and 0 bases at J, with 17 bases between the two ends. This chain's CDR3 is CASSKTRPSSSYEQYF. The CDR3 DNA sequence: TGTGCCAGCAGTAAGACTAGGCCTTCGAGCTCCTACGAGCAGTACTTC.

This chain's CDR3 is CASSESSRQRGPYEQYF. The CDR3 nucleotides read TGCGCCAGCAGTGAGTCGAGTCGTCAAAGAGGCCCCTACGAGCAGTACTTC. V usage is TRBV10-2 and J usage is TRBJ2-5; D ambiguous. The DNA matches TRBJ2-7 better at its end, which makes the J call doubtful. The CDR3 is made up of 17 amino acids. In germline, CDR1 is WSHSY, CDR2 SAAADI.

The rearrangement links TRBV29-1 to TRBJ2-3, with D possibly matching TRBD1 (6 bases). Trimming cost V 6 bases and J 10 bases, with 17 bases left between them. CDR1 and CDR2 (germline): SQVTM, ANQGSEA. CDR3 length: 12 amino acids. DNA for the CDR3: TGCAGCGTCCACCAACAGGGCCGGGCGCAGTATTTT. Translated: CSVHQQGRAQYF.

V is TRBV5-1 and J is TRBJ1-6; TRBD1 might be the D (5 bases). The CDR3 runs to 17 residues. V shed 0 bases and J shed 3 bases, with 13 bases lying between them. Germline V gene lookup returns CDR1 SGHRS and CDR2 YFSETQ. CDR3 DNA: TGCGCCAGCAGCTTGGATCCGACAGCTTACTATAATTCACCCCTCCACTTT. This translates into CASSLDPTAYYNSPLHF.

On this clone itself: The same CDR3 can be traced to other DNA sequences in this sample. V is TRBV4-3 and J is TRBJ1-1, with a possible D match to TRBD1 (6 bases). Per germline, CDR1 LGHNA and CDR2 YSLEER. The CDR3 spans 14 residues. V lost 0 bases to trimming and J lost 7 bases, with 12 bases between them. CDR3: CASSQEPAGDEAFF. In nucleotides, the CDR3 is TGCGCCAGCAGCCAAGAGCCCGCAGGGGATGAAGCTTTCTTT.

The rearrangement links TRBV6-5 to TRBJ2-7, with 9 bases fitting TRBD2. Germline lookup yields CDR1 MNHEY and CDR2 SVGAGI. The CDR3 has 15 amino acids. Trimming cost V 4 bases and J 5 bases; bases outside gene matches: 9. Here the CDR3 DNA reads TGTGCCAGCAGTTGGAAAGCGGGGGGAAGAAACGAGCAGTACTTC. Translated: CASSWKAGGRNEQYF.

In its sample, this clone was seen a few times. J is TRBJ2-3 and V is TRBV28; 9 bases match TRBD1. The CDR3 loop spans 15 amino acids. Trimming removed 3 bases from V and 4 bases from J; junction bases left unmatched: 5. The germline V gene encodes CDR1 MDHEN and CDR2 SYDVKM. The chain's CDR3 is CASSLTDRGADTQYF. Here the CDR3 DNA reads TGTGCCAGCAGTTTGACGGACAGGGGCGCAGATACGCAGTATTTT. The whole variable domain, filled in from reference TRBV28 and TRBJ2-3, reads DVKVTQSSRYLVKRTGEKVFLECVQDMDHENMFWYRQDPGLGLRLIYFSYDVKMKEKGDIPEGYSVSREKKERFSLILESASTNQTSMYLCASSLTDRGADTQYFGPGTRLTVL.

CDR3: CASQGGCNQPQHF. Written as DNA, the CDR3 is TGTGCCAGCCAGGGGGGATGCAATCAGCCCCAGCATTTT. V gene TRBV28 combines with J gene TRBJ1-5; 7 positions agree with TRBD1. Germline V gene data show CDR1 as MDHEN and CDR2 as SYDVKM. V lost 8 bases and J lost 2; bases outside the gene matches: 3. This CDR3 comprises 13 residues.

V and J are TRBV4-3 and TRBJ2-5, with 8 positions matching TRBD2. The CDR3 is 17 residues long. Germline CDR1 LGHNA, CDR2 YSLEER. V lost 1 base and J lost 5; bases outside the gene matches: 12. CDR3 nucleotides: TGCGCCAGCAGCCAAGCCTCCGGGGGGGAGGGCTACGAGACCCAGTACTTC. It codes for CASSQASGGEGYETQYF.

For the CDR3, the DNA is TGTGCCAGCAGCTTGCAGGGGTCCGGTGGGACCCAGTACTTC. This encodes CASSLQGSGGTQYF. This chain joins TRBV5-6 and TRBJ2-5; D is perhaps TRBD1 (6 bases). V lost 1 base to trimming and J lost 7 bases, with 14 bases between them. This CDR3 is built from 14 residues. Per the germline V gene, CDR1 is SGHDT and CDR2 is YYEEEE.

The sample holds one count of this clone. The chain combines TRBV5-1 with TRBJ1-1, with D possibly being TRBD1 (6 bases). Germline CDR1 and CDR2: SGHRS and YFSETQ. Between the trimmed V and J ends, which lost 0 bases and 0 bases, there was a span of 9 bases. The CDR3 loop spans 15 amino acids. The CDR3 reads CASSLGTVMNTEAFF. The CDR3 region has the DNA TGCGCCAGCAGCTTGGGGACAGTGATGAACACTGAAGCTTTCTTT.

The chain links TRBV27 to TRBJ2-2; TRBD2 aligns across 10 bases. The CDR3 is 18 residues long. V trimming: 5 bases; J trimming: 1 base; junction bases outside the gene matches: 10. Germline-derived CDR1 and CDR2 are MNHEY and SMNVEV (reference sequence). CDR3 amino acids: CASSRGLAEGGNTGELFF. In DNA, the CDR3 is TGTGCCAGCAGTCGAGGACTAGCGGAGGGAGGGAACACCGGGGAGCTGTTTTTT.

The V and J genes are TRBV28 and TRBJ2-7; maybe TRBD1 (6 bases). The V and J ends lost 6 bases and 3 bases respectively, with 9 bases between them. Germline V gene sequence: CDR1 MDHEN, CDR2 SYDVKM. The CDR3 runs to 12 residues. The DNA for the CDR3 is TGTGCCAGCAGCCGACAGGACTACGAGCAGTACTTC. Translated, it gives CASSRQDYEQYF.

The chain recombines TRBV4-1 with TRBJ2-4; TRBD1 matches 8 bases. The CDR3 consists of 17 residues. Per germline, CDR1 MGHRA and CDR2 YSYEKL. V was clipped by 4 bases and J by 8 bases; unmatched bases: 16. The CDR3: CASSPRPPGDRKDIQYF. The DNA for the CDR3 is TGCGCCAGCAGCCCCCGGCCCCCCGGGGACAGGAAGGACATTCAGTACTTC.